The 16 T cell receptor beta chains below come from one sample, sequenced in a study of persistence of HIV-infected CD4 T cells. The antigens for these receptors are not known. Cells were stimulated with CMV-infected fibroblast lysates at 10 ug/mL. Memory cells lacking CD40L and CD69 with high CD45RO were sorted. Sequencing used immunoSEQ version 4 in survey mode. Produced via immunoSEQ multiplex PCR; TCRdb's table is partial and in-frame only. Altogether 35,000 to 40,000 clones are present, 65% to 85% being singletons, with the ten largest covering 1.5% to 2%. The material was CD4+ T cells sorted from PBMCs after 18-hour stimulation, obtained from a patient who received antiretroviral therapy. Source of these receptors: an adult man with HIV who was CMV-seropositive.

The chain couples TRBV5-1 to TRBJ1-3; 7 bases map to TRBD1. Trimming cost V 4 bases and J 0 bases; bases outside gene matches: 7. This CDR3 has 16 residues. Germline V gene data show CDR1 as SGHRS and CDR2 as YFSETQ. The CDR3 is CASSRDSPSSGNTIYF. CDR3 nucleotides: TGCGCCAGCAGCAGGGACAGCCCGAGCTCTGGAAACACCATATATTTT.

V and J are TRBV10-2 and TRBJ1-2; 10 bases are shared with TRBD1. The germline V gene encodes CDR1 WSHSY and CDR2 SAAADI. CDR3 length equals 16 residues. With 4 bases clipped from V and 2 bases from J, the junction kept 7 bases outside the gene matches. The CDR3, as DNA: TGCGCCAGCAGTGGGCTTGTGGACAGGGGGAACTATGGCTACACCTTC. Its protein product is CASSGLVDRGNYGYTF.

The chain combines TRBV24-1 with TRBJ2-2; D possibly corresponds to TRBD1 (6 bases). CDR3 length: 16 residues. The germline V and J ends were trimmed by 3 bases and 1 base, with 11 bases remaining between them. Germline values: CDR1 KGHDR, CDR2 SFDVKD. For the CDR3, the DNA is TGTGCCACCAGTGATCCTTCAGGGGTGAACACCGGGGAGCTGTTTTTT. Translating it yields CATSDPSGVNTGELFF.

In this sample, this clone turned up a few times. For the CDR3, the DNA is TGTGCCAGCAGCGCCTACAGACTCTACGAGCAGTACTTC. Translated: CASSAYRLYEQYF. The chain couples TRBV7-2 to TRBJ2-7, with D unresolved. Germline CDR1 reads SGHTA; CDR2 reads FQGNSA. CDR3 length: 13 amino acids. The V end was cut by 5 bases, the J end by 3 bases, with 11 bases between.

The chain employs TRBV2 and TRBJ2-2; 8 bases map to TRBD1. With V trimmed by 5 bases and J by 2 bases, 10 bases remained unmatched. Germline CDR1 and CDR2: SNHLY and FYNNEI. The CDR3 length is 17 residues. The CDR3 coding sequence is TGTGCCAGCAGTTTCCTCGGGACAGGATTCAACACCGGGGAGCTGTTTTTT. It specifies CASSFLGTGFNTGELFF.

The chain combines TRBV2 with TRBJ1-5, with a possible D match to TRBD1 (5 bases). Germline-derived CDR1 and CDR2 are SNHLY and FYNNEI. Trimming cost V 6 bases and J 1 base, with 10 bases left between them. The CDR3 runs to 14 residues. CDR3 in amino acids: CASRGERSNQPQHF. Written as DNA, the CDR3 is TGTGCCAGCAGAGGGGAAAGGAGCAATCAGCCCCAGCATTTT.

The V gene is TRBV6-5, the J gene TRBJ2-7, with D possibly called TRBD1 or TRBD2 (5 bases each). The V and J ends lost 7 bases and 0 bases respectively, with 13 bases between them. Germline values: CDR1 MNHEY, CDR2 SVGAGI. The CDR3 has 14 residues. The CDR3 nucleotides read TGTGCCAGCAAACGGGGCCACAGCTCCTACGAGCAGTACTTC. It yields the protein CASKRGHSSYEQYF.

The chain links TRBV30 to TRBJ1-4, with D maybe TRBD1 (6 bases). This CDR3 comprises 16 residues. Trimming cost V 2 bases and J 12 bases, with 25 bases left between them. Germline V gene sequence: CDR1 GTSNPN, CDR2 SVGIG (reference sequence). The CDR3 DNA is TGTGCCTGGAGTCCACGAACCTCGGGACACCCCGTGGAACTGTTTTTT. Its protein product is CAWSPRTSGHPVELFF.

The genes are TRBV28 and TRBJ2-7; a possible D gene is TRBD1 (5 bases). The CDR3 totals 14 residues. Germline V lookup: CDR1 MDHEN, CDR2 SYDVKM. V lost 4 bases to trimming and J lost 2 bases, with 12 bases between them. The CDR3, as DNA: TGTGCCAGCAGTTCCCCGGACACAACCTACGAGCAGTACTTC. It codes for CASSSPDTTYEQYF. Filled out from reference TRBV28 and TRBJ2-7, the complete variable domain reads DVKVTQSSRYLVKRTGEKVFLECVQDMDHENMFWYRQDPGLGLRLIYFSYDVKMKEKGDIPEGYSVSREKKERFSLILESASTNQTSMYLCASSSPDTTYEQYFGPGTRLTVT.

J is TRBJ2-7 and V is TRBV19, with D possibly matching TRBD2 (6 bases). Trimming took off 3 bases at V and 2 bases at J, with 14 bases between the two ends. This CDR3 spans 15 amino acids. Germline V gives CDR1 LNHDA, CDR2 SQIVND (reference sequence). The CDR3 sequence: CASSMGLLGAYEQYF. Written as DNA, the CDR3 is TGTGCCAGTAGTATGGGACTTCTGGGGGCCTACGAGCAGTACTTC.

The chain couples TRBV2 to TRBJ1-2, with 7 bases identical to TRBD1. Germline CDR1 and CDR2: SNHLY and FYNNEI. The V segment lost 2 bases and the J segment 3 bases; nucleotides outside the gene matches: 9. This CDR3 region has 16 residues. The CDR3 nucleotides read TGTGCCAGCAGTGAAAGGTCAGGACAGGAACACTATGGCTACACCTTC. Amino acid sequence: CASSERSGQEHYGYTF.

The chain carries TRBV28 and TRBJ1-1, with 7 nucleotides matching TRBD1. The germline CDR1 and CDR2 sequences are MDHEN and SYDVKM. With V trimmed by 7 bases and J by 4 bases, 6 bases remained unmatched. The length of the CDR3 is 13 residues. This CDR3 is CASINRGPTEAFF. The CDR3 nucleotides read TGTGCCAGCATCAACAGGGGACCCACTGAAGCTTTCTTT.

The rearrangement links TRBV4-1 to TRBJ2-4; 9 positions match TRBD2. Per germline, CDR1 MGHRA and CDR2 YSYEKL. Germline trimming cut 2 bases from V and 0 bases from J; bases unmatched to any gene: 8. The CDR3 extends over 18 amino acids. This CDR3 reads CASSQTYPAGGAKNIQYF. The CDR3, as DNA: TGCGCCAGCAGCCAAACATACCCAGCGGGGGGAGCCAAAAACATTCAGTACTTC.

The CDR3 region has the DNA TGTGCCAGCAGCTCCGGACAGGGAACTGAAGCTTTCTTT. It codes for CASSSGQGTEAFF. J is TRBJ1-1 and V is TRBV7-2; the match to TRBD1 covers 8 bases. The CDR3 runs 13 residues. V shed 4 bases and J 5 bases; nucleotides not matched to a gene: 3. The germline CDR1 and CDR2 sequences are SGHTA and FQGNSA.

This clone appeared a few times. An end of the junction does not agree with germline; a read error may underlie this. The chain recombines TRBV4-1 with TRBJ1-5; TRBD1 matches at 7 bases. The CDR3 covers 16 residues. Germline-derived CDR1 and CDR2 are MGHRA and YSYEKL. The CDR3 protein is CASSKEVGTVNQPQHF. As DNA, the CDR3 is TGCGCCAGCAGCAAAGAGGTAGGGACAGTCAATCAGCCCCAGCATTTT.

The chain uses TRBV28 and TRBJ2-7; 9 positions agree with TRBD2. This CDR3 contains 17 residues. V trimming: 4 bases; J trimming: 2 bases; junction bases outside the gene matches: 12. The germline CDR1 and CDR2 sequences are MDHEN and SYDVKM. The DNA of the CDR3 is TGTGCCAGCAGTTCTCATCCGGGCGGGGGGGGCGCCTACGAGCAGTACTTC. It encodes CASSSHPGGGGAYEQYF.